Reported below is one T cell receptor (beta chain). Its antigen remains unidentified. PCR used 60 Vbeta primers and 13 Jbeta primers. TCRdb's copy holds only in-frame clones and misses some; the assay was immunoSEQ multiplex PCR. The table lists about 130,000 clones, just under 75% of them singletons. This record comes from a study of cytomegalovirus exposure and HLA in healthy donors. Points from the study as a whole: Presence/absence analyses treated sequencing depth as roughly uniform across donors. In a later analysis, a genetic analysis reported fewer productive-TCR N-insertions in an Asian-associated ancestry cluster than the cohort average.

The sample consisted of PBMCs. This TCR was recovered from a man in his fifties or sixties in good health and CMV-seropositive.

CDR3 loop: CASSDTDLETQYF. DNA of the CDR3: TGTGCCAGCAGCGACACAGATTTAGAGACCCAGTACTTC. J is TRBJ2-5 and V is TRBV7-9; D remains ambiguous. The CDR3 extends over 13 amino acids. The V gene's germline CDR1 is SEHNR and CDR2 FQNEAQ (reference sequence). V gave up 5 bases and J gave up 4 bases, with 11 bases separating them.